This entry concerns a single TCR beta chain. These data belong to a study of blood T cell repertoires in COVID-19. Method: immunoSEQ multiplex PCR; TCRdb's copy keeps in-frame clones and lacks some. Here the sample spans about 230,000 clones, roughly 88% being singletons. Cohort assignment relied on participant-reported clinical history. Exposed enrollees had met someone with a PCR-confirmed or clinician-diagnosed COVID-19 case at some point within the 2 weeks before study entry. The sequence derives from a woman under 40 who had been exposed to COVID-19. What was sequenced was PBMCs or T cells enriched from blood (not recorded which).

The CDR3 bases are TGCGCCAGTCGTTTACTGCGGGGAGAGGCTAACTATGGCTACACCTTC. Translated: CASRLLRGEANYGYTF. This sequence joins TRBV4-1 and TRBJ1-2; D uncertain. This CDR3 has 16 amino acids. V was shortened by 9 bases and J by 0 bases, with 20 bases between the two germline ends. Germline-derived CDR1 and CDR2 are MGHRA and YSYEKL.